This T cell receptor beta chain was profiled in a study of blood T cell repertoires in COVID-19. Across the whole study: COVID-19 samples, acute and convalescent, were from the United States, Italy and Spain.

The CDR3 is made up of 15 amino acids. V trimming: 8 bases; J trimming: 3 bases; junction bases outside the gene matches: 9. Germline CDR1 reads MNHNY; CDR2 reads SVGAGI (reference sequence). Original handling: It was from reference gene primer amplification that nucleated cell counts were estimated. This table comes from immunoSEQ multiplex PCR, and its TCRdb copy is limited to in-frame clones, with some not included. For V, J and clone size, that table is used; D and trimming come from the DNA. This table holds some 250,000 clones, over 75% found once. The origin of this receptor is a woman aged 80 or over with acute or convalescent COVID-19. Material: peripheral blood. This chain uses TRBV6-6 with TRBJ1-3; 8 bases align to TRBD1. CDR3 protein: CASLPPGGGGNTIYF. The DNA of the CDR3 is TGTGCCAGCCTCCCTCCAGGGGGCGGTGGAAACACCATATATTTT.